These 28 T cell receptor beta chains were all obtained from the same sample, sequenced in a study of early T cells in non-severe SARS-CoV-2 infection. TCRdb fed the 5' RACE reads into MiXCR, producing one record per CDR3 protein. The data show some 77,000 distinct CDR3 sequences, 8.5% to 10% seen once. The specimen was whole blood. These receptors all come from an adult who was a healthcare worker with PCR-confirmed SARS-CoV-2 infection or an uninfected control (not recorded which).

This clonotype was counted ten times or more. V usage is TRBV7-9 and J usage is TRBJ1-6; perhaps TRBD1 as D (6 bases). This CDR3 is built from 16 residues. The germline CDR1 and CDR2 sequences are SEHNR and FQNEAQ (reference sequence). Deletions cut 5 bases from V and 8 bases from J, with 19 bases between. The CDR3 DNA is TGTGCCAGCAGCGGGCCACTACAGGGCATGGATTCACCCCTCCACTTT. Encoded protein: CASSGPLQGMDSPLHF.

In its sample, this clonotype was seen many times. No DNA is shown, since the ends of the CDR3 on it are uncertain; the CDR3 is the one TCRdb lists. This rearrangement joins TRBV7-9 to TRBJ2-2; the table gives TRBD1 as D, unverified against the DNA. Germline CDR1 is SEHNR and CDR2 is FQNEAQ (reference sequence). The CDR3 spans 19 amino acids, including both terminal residues. The CDR3 loop is CASSLASGELFFGAGELFF.

This clonotype was recorded at least ten times. This chain connects TRBV13 to TRBJ2-2; TRBD1 aligns across 8 bases. The J segment lost 6 bases and the V segment lost 4 bases, leaving 7 bases of the junction unmatched. The CDR3 runs to 15 residues. Germline V lookup: CDR1 PRHDT, CDR2 FYEKMQ (reference sequence). The chain's CDR3 is CASSSGTGLPGELFF. CDR3 nucleotide sequence: TGTGCCAGCAGCTCCGGGACAGGCCTCCCCGGGGAGCTGTTTTTT.

This clonotype was counted ten times or more. The rearrangement uses TRBV21-1 and TRBJ1-5. TRBV21-1 is an annotated pseudogene. The CDR3 has 17 amino acids. Here the CDR3 reads CASSKVKNLVCNQPQHF. The CDR3 DNA sequence: TGTGCCAGCAGCAAAGTGAAGAACCTCGTTTGCAATCAGCCCCAGCATTTT.

V usage is TRBV20-1 and J usage is TRBJ2-1; no clear D. Germline V gene sequence: CDR1 DFQATT, CDR2 SNEGSKA (reference sequence). The CDR3 covers 14 residues. V lost 5 bases and J lost 3, with 14 bases in between. CDR3 in amino acids: CSAEATGIYNEQFF. Here the CDR3 DNA reads TGCAGTGCTGAGGCCACGGGTATCTACAATGAGCAGTTCTTC.

This clonotype was recorded only once. The chain joins TRBV4-1 to TRBJ2-2; no reliable D call. V was trimmed by 2 bases and J by 5 bases, leaving 18 bases between them. This CDR3 is 17 amino acids long. CDR1 MGHRA and CDR2 YSYEKL come from the germline V gene. The CDR3: CASSQSRTLGVTGELFF. DNA of the CDR3: TGCGCCAGCAGCCAATCCCGGACCCTCGGCGTGACCGGGGAGCTGTTTTTT.

This clonotype has more than one count but fewer than ten. J is TRBJ2-1 and V is TRBV12-3 or TRBV12-4; 10 nucleotides align to TRBD2. This CDR3 has 16 residues. V gave up 6 bases and J gave up 0 bases; unmatched junction bases: 5. The CDR3 spells CASSRLAGSSYNEQFF. CDR3 sequence (DNA): TGTGCCAGCAGCAGACTAGCGGGCAGCTCCTACAATGAGCAGTTCTTC.

This clonotype was observed at least ten times. This rearrangement joins TRBV20-1 to TRBJ2-1; D gene ambiguous. V gave up 1 base and J gave up 7 bases, with 11 bases separating them. The germline gives CDR1 DFQATT, CDR2 SNEGSKA (reference sequence). The CDR3 runs 13 residues. The CDR3 reads CSARGGNGNEQFF. The CDR3 DNA sequence: TGCAGTGCTAGAGGAGGCAACGGGAATGAGCAGTTCTTC.

This clonotype was counted between two and nine times. This chain uses TRBV6-6 with TRBJ1-5; weak D call: TRBD1 (6 bases). Trimming pared 7 bases from V and 9 bases from J, leaving 22 bases between. The germline CDR1 and CDR2 sequences are MNHNY and SVGAGI (reference sequence). The CDR3 is 15 residues long. CDR3 coding DNA: TGTGCCAGCACCCCTACCAGAGAAGGGGGTTGGCCCCAGCATTTT. Protein product: CASTPTREGGWPQHF.

The chain carries TRBV5-5 and TRBJ2-1; D ambiguous. The V end lost 1 base, the J end lost 8 bases, and 13 bases lay between the germline ends. CDR1 and CDR2 from the germline V gene are SGHKS and YYEKEE (reference sequence). The CDR3 length is 14 residues. Here the CDR3 reads CASSLFGPSDEQFF. In DNA form, the CDR3 reads TGTGCCAGCAGCTTGTTCGGCCCAAGCGATGAGCAGTTCTTC. Supplemented by reference TRBV5-5 and TRBJ2-1, the full variable domain reads DAGVTQSPTHLIKTRGQQVTLRCSPISGHKSVSWYQQVLGQGPQFIFQYYEKEERGRGNFPDRFSARQFPNYSSELNVNALLLGDSALYLCASSLFGPSDEQFFGPGTRLTVL.

This clonotype came up many times. The chain employs TRBV3-1 and TRBJ2-1; maybe TRBD2 (5 bases). This CDR3 has 14 amino acids. The V and J ends lost 3 bases and 7 bases respectively, with 13 bases between them. Germline CDR1 is LGHDT and CDR2 is YNNKEL (reference sequence). CDR3 nucleotide sequence: TGTGCCAGCAGCCAGGGGAGACTGAGAAATGAGCAGTTCTTC. Translated, it gives CASSQGRLRNEQFF.

This clonotype was detected a few times. The chain has TRBV2 and TRBJ1-1; D unresolved. CDR3 length: 12 amino acids. Germline lookup yields CDR1 SNHLY and CDR2 FYNNEI. The V end lost 4 bases, the J end lost 3 bases, and 6 bases lay between the germline ends. Here the CDR3 reads CASSGDYTEAFF. CDR3 DNA sequence: TGTGCCAGCAGTGGGGATTACACTGAAGCTTTCTTT. The variable domain in full, with the rest retrieved from reference TRBV2 and TRBJ1-1, is EPEVTQTPSHQVTQMGQEVILRCVPISNHLYFYWYRQILGQKVEFLVSFYNNEISEKSEIFDDQFSVERPDGSNFTLKIRSTKLEDSAMYFCASSGDYTEAFFGQGTRLTVV.

The sample holds many counts of this clonotype. J is TRBJ2-1 and V is TRBV11-2, with 7 bases matching TRBD1. CDR3 size: 12 residues. The V gene end was trimmed by 5 bases and the J gene end by 8 bases; junction bases not matched to a gene: 3. Germline values: CDR1 SGHAT, CDR2 FQNNGV. In DNA, the CDR3 is TGTGCCAGCAGCCCACAGGGGCATGAGCAGTTCTTC. It yields the protein CASSPQGHEQFF.

This clonotype was detected a few times. The chain is built from TRBV5-1 and TRBJ2-7; D might be TRBD1 (6 bases). Trimming stripped 4 bases from V and 6 bases from J, with 14 bases between. Germline CDR1 is SGHRS and CDR2 is YFSETQ. The CDR3 loop spans 13 amino acids. Here the CDR3 reads CASSPDSKGEQYF. DNA for the CDR3: TGCGCCAGCAGCCCGGACAGTAAAGGCGAGCAGTACTTC.

Many counts were recorded for this clonotype. The chain joins TRBV10-3 to TRBJ2-6, with a tentative D call TRBD2 (5 bases). The CDR3 runs to 14 residues. Germline V gives CDR1 ENHRY, CDR2 SYGVKD. V was cut by 8 bases and J by 2 bases, with 10 bases left in between. CDR3 loop: CAIGSLTGANVLTF. CDR3 nucleotide sequence: TGTGCCATCGGGAGTCTGACTGGGGCCAACGTCCTGACTTTC.

To note about this clonotype: A read error is possible here, since a much larger clone lies one base away. This rearrangement joins TRBV7-9 to TRBJ2-7, with D perhaps assigned TRBD1 or TRBD2 (5 bases each). The CDR3 extends over 17 amino acids. Per the germline V gene, CDR1 is SEHNR and CDR2 is FQNEAQ (reference sequence). The CDR3 DNA reads TGTGCCACCAGCGGTACCCGGGACCGAAGGTACTCCTACGAGCAGTACTTC. It translates to CATSGTRDRRYSYEQYF.

In this sample, this clonotype turned up many times. V is TRBV12-3 or TRBV12-4 and J is TRBJ2-7, with 7 positions matching TRBD1. CDR3 size: 14 residues. J gave up 2 bases and V 2 bases, and 3 bases lay outside the gene matches. The CDR3 here is CASSLYRGAYEQYF. DNA of the CDR3: TGTGCCAGCAGTTTATACAGGGGCGCCTACGAGCAGTACTTC.

V is TRBV9 and J is TRBJ2-1; 10 bases fit TRBD2. Germline V gives CDR1 SGDLS, CDR2 YYNGEE. CDR3 size: 17 residues. V lost 1 base, J lost 8 bases, and 12 bases stayed unmatched. The CDR3 spells CASSVLKREGITDEQFF. The CDR3 DNA follows: TGTGCCAGCAGCGTATTAAAGCGGGAGGGCATAACCGATGAGCAGTTCTTC.

This clonotype was found many times. The J gene is TRBJ2-3, the V gene TRBV28; D possibly matches TRBD1 or TRBD2 (5 bases each). CDR3 length: 17 amino acids. Trimming took 1 base from V and 1 from J, leaving 15 bases between them. Germline V CDR1 and CDR2: MDHEN, SYDVKM. DNA for the CDR3: TGTGCCAGCAGTTTATATAGGAGTGGGGGACGCACAGATACGCAGTATTTT. Its translation is CASSLYRSGGRTDTQYF.

This clonotype was seen repeatedly, ten times or more. The chain joins TRBV2 to TRBJ1-4, with 9 bases identical to TRBD1. V lost 11 bases to trimming and J lost 8 bases; unmatched junction nucleotides: 6. This CDR3 contains 12 residues. Germline values: CDR1 SNHLY, CDR2 FYNNEI. The CDR3 region has the DNA TGTGCCGCGACAGGGGGAGGCGAAAAACTGTTTTTT. Translated, it gives CAATGGGEKLFF.

This clonotype has just a few counts. The chain combines TRBV5-1 with TRBJ2-3, with 8 bases lining up with TRBD2. Germline CDR1 reads SGHRS; CDR2 reads YFSETQ. The CDR3 is 15 residues long. V lost 3 bases and J lost 4; bases outside the gene matches: 7. The CDR3 sequence: CASSSAGDRADTQYF. CDR3 coding DNA: TGCGCCAGCAGCTCAGCGGGAGATCGTGCAGATACGCAGTATTTT.

This clonotype was seen at least ten times. The chain combines TRBV11-2 with TRBJ2-3; either TRBD1 or TRBD2 may fit D (5 bases each). The CDR3 is 14 residues long. Germline loops: CDR1 SGHAT, CDR2 FQNNGV. V lost 7 bases and J 0 bases, leaving 11 bases between the germline ends. In DNA, the CDR3 is TGTGCCAGCAAACAGGAGGCTAGCACAGATACGCAGTATTTT. The encoded protein is CASKQEASTDTQYF.

This clonotype was recorded at least ten times. The V gene is TRBV3-1, the J gene TRBJ2-1; 13 nucleotides line up with TRBD2. CDR3 length equals 16 residues. The V gene end was trimmed by 2 bases and the J gene end by 7 bases; junction bases not matched to a gene: 5. Germline V gives CDR1 LGHDT, CDR2 YNNKEL (reference sequence). Here the CDR3 reads CASSQPTSGRGNEQFF. For the CDR3, the DNA is TGTGCCAGCAGCCAACCTACTAGCGGGAGGGGAAATGAGCAGTTCTTC.

Comments on this clonotype: This may arise from a read error, as a much more abundant clone is one base away. V is TRBV5-1 and J is TRBJ2-7, with D possibly being TRBD2 (6 bases). Germline V CDR1 and CDR2: SGHRS, YFSETQ. The CDR3 has 14 amino acids. CDR3 in amino acids: CASTSGLGGGEQNF. The CDR3 DNA sequence: TGCGCCAGCACCTCCGGGTTGGGGGGAGGCGAGCAGAACTTC.

This clonotype came up many times. The chain combines TRBV28 with TRBJ1-5; D gene unclear. This CDR3 contains 13 residues. Germline V gene sequence: CDR1 MDHEN, CDR2 SYDVKM. Between the trimmed V and J ends, which lost 4 bases and 2 bases, there was a span of 6 bases. The CDR3 loop reads CASSSGGNQPQHF. The CDR3 DNA follows: TGTGCCAGCAGTTCCGGGGGCAATCAGCCCCAGCATTTT.

This clonotype was found many times. The chain carries TRBV19 and TRBJ2-1; tentative D call: TRBD1 (6 bases). Germline V CDR1 and CDR2: LNHDA, SQIVND (reference sequence). Trimming took 6 bases from V and 2 from J, leaving 17 bases between them. The CDR3 sequence is 16 residues long. The CDR3 DNA follows: TGTGCCAGTAGAAGCCCACCGGGACACCCCTACAATGAGCAGTTCTTC. Amino acids: CASRSPPGHPYNEQFF.

This chain connects TRBV28 to TRBJ2-3; 7 nucleotides line up with TRBD1. V trimming: 3 bases; J trimming: 5 bases; junction bases outside the gene matches: 5. Germline V gene lookup returns CDR1 MDHEN and CDR2 SYDVKM. This CDR3 region has 14 residues. The CDR3 reads CASSLGQTIDTQYF. The CDR3 DNA is TGTGCCAGCAGTTTGGGACAGACAATAGATACGCAGTATTTT.

This clonotype was counted only a few times. This rearrangement joins TRBV15 to TRBJ2-7; a weak D match, TRBD2 (5 bases). Germline CDR1 LNHNV, CDR2 YYDKDF (reference sequence). Trimming cost V 2 bases and J 7 bases, with 24 bases left between them. This CDR3 comprises 17 residues. This CDR3 reads CATSRPVFHGENGEQYF. In DNA form, the CDR3 reads TGTGCCACCAGCAGACCCGTGTTTCACGGGGAAAACGGGGAGCAGTACTTC.